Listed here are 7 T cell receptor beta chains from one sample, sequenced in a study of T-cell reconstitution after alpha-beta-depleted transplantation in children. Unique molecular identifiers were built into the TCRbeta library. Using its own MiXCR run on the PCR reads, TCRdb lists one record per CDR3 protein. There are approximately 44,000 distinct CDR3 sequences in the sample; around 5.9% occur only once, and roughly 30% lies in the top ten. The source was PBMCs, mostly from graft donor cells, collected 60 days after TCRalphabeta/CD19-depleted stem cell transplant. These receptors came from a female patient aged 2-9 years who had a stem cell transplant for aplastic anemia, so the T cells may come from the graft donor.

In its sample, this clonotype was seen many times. The CDR3 DNA reads TGCAGTGCACCCAGGAGAAGCACAGATACGCAGTATTTT. This translates into CSAPRRSTDTQYF. The V call is TRBV20-1, the J call TRBJ2-3; D ambiguous. Between the trimmed V and J ends, which lost 6 bases and 0 bases, there was a span of 10 bases. The length of the CDR3 is 13 residues. In germline, CDR1 is DFQATT, CDR2 SNEGSKA (reference sequence).

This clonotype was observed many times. The CDR3 DNA reads as TGCAGTGCTAGGAGGGGGGTTGATCAGCCCCAGCATTTT. It yields the protein CSARRGVDQPQHF. J is TRBJ1-5 and V is TRBV20-1; TRBD1 might be the D (6 bases). Germline values: CDR1 DFQATT, CDR2 SNEGSKA (reference sequence). The V gene lost 3 bases and the J gene lost 5 bases, with 11 bases spanning the gap. The CDR3 is 13 amino acids.

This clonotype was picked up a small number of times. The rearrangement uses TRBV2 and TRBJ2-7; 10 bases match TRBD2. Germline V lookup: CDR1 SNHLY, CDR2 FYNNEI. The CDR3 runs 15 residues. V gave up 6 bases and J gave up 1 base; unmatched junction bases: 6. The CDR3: CASSYGLAVSYEQYF. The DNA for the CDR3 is TGTGCCAGCAGCTACGGACTAGCGGTTTCCTACGAGCAGTACTTC.

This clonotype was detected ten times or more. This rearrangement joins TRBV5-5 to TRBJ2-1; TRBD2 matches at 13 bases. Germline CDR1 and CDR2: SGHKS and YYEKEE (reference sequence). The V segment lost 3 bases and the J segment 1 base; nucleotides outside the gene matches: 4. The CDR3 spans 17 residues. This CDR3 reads CASSSGGLAGSYNEQFF. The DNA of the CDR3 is TGTGCCAGCAGCTCCGGGGGACTAGCGGGATCCTACAATGAGCAGTTCTTC. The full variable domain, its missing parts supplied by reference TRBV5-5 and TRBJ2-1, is DAGVTQSPTHLIKTRGQQVTLRCSPISGHKSVSWYQQVLGQGPQFIFQYYEKEERGRGNFPDRFSARQFPNYSSELNVNALLLGDSALYLCASSSGGLAGSYNEQFFGPGTRLTVL.

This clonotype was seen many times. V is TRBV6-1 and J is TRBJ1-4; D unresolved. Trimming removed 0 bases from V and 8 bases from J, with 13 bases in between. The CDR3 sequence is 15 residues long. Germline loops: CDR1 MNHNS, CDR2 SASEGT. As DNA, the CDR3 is TGTGCCAGCAGTGAAGCGAGGCTGGGATGGGAAAAACTGTTTTTT. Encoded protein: CASSEARLGWEKLFF.

The DNA for the CDR3 is TGTGCCAGCAGTGAGGGGGACAGGGGTATCTACGAGCAGTACTTC. This encodes CASSEGDRGIYEQYF. This chain joins TRBV2 and TRBJ2-7; TRBD1 matches at 10 bases. The CDR3 has 15 amino acids. Germline V gene lookup returns CDR1 SNHLY and CDR2 FYNNEI. V trimming: 3 bases; J trimming: 3 bases; junction bases outside the gene matches: 5.

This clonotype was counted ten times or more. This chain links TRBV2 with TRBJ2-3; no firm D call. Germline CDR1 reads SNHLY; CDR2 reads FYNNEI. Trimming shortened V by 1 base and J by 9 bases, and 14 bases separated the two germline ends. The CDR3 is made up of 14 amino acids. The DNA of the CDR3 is TGTGCCAGCAGTGAAGAGGGTAGCTGGTACACGCAGTATTTT. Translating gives CASSEEGSWYTQYF.